A selection of T cell receptor beta chains follows, all from one sample in a study of T-cell memory formation after mild COVID-19. TCRdb fed the 5' RACE reads into MiXCR, producing one record per CDR3 protein. The sample lists 350,000 to 500,000 distinct CDR3 sequences; approximately 19% were seen once. The source material was PBMCs or a T cell subset sorted from them (not recorded which). Source of these receptors: a man between 18 and 35 years old who had mild COVID-19 (a few samples of this study predate the infection). Cell type and time point are not known. Each CDR3 is given with its conserved first and last residue. The order of the fields is V gene, CDR3 length, J gene, clone size, D gene, CDR3 DNA, CDR3 protein. D genes are given only for firm matches. Where a row states a size, it is once, few, many or the class of an expanded clone; other rows omit it.

>TRBV7-3|14|TRBJ2-2|many|-
TGTGCCAGCAGCTTAAACGGCTACACCGGGGAGCTGTTTTTT
CASSLNGYTGELFF
>TRBV5-1|15|TRBJ2-1|many|TRBD2
TGCGCCAGCAGCTTGGAGGCTAGCGGGGTCCCTGAGCAGTTCTTC
CASSLEASGVPEQFF
>TRBV29-1|12|TRBJ2-3|-|-
TGCAGCGTTGCTGTCTCCCTGGATACGCAGTATTTT
CSVAVSLDTQYF
>TRBV28|15|TRBJ2-2|-|-
TGTGCCAGCAGCAACAACAGGGAAAACACCGGGGAGCTGTTTTTT
CASSNNRENTGELFF
>TRBV7-9|13|TRBJ2-2|-|TRBD1
TGTGCCAGCAGCCCTGGGGACAGGGGGCTGCTGTTTTTT
CASSPGDRGLLFF
>TRBV7-2|15|TRBJ1-2|many|-
TGTGCCAGCAGCCCCCCCGGGGGGACCCAAGGGGGCTACACCTTC
CASSPPGGTQGGYTF
>TRBV5-6|12|TRBJ2-7|-|-
TGTGCCAGCAGATGGGACTCCTACGAGCAGTACTTC
CASRWDSYEQYF
>TRBV29-1|16|TRBJ2-5|-|TRBD1
TGCAGCGTGGAAAGGACAGGGTGGGGGATCCAAGAGACCCAGTACTTC
CSVERTGWGIQETQYF
>TRBV7-6|13|TRBJ2-2|few|-
TGTGCCAGCAGCTTAGGACAGGCCGGGGAGCTGTTTTTT
CASSLGQAGELFF
>TRBV7-2|12|TRBJ2-3|-|-
TGTGCCGGCGAGGGGCAGGGGGATACGCAGTATTTT
CAGEGQGDTQYF
>TRBV20-1|15|TRBJ2-3|-|TRBD1
TGCAGTGCTAGAGATCCGGGACAGGACCCAGATACGCAGTATTTT
CSARDPGQDPDTQYF
>TRBV10-3|15|TRBJ2-2|-|TRBD1
TGTGCCATCAGTAGGGGACAGGGGAACACCGGGGAGCTGTTTTTT
CAISRGQGNTGELFF
>TRBV10-2|12|TRBJ1-6|-|-
TGCGCCAGCAGTGACGTACGGGATACCCTCCACTTT
CASSDVRDTLHF
>TRBV24-1|13|TRBJ2-5|-|-
TGTGCCACCAGGGGAACTTTTGGAGAGACCCAGTACTTC
CATRGTFGETQYF
>TRBV7-9|10|TRBJ2-2|many|-
TGTGCCAGGGCCGCCGGGGAGCTGTTTTTT
CARAAGELFF
>TRBV18|16|TRBJ2-1|few|TRBD2
TGTGCCAGCTCACCACGGCTCGGGCGGGGGAGCAATGAGCAGTTCTTC
CASSPRLGRGSNEQFF
>TRBV7-2|15|TRBJ2-3|few|TRBD2
TGTGCCAGCAGCTCGGGACTAGCGGTAGCAGATACGCAGTATTTT
CASSSGLAVADTQYF
>TRBV4-3|14|TRBJ2-3|-|-
TGCGCCAGCAGCCAAGATTGGGGACCTAATACGCAGTATTTT
CASSQDWGPNTQYF
>TRBV29-1|14|TRBJ2-2|-|-
TGCAGCGTTGGGGGGCAGGATAACACCGGGGAGCTGTTTTTT
CSVGGQDNTGELFF
>TRBV5-1|15|TRBJ1-1|-|-
TGCGCCAGCAGCTTGGAGCCTGCCATGAACACTGAAGCTTTCTTT
CASSLEPAMNTEAFF
>TRBV12-5|15|TRBJ2-1|-|TRBD2
TGTGCTAGTGCCCGGACTAGCGGGGCCTACAATGAGCAGTTCTTC
CASARTSGAYNEQFF
>TRBV18|16|TRBJ1-6|few|TRBD1
TGTGCCAGCCACGCCGGGACAGGCGCCTATAATTCACCCCTCCACTTT
CASHAGTGAYNSPLHF
>TRBV7-9|14|TRBJ2-1|few|-
TGTGCCAGCAGCCCTACTAGTAGGGGGAGTGAGCAGTTCTTC
CASSPTSRGSEQFF
>TRBV12-3/TRBV12-4|14|TRBJ2-3|few|TRBD2
TGTGCCACCATAAGCGGGAGAATCACAGATACGCAGTATTTT
CATISGRITDTQYF
>TRBV7-3|13|TRBJ1-1|-|-
TGTGCCAGCAGCTTAACAACTACAGGGGAAGCTTTCTTT
CASSLTTTGEAFF
>TRBV20-1|15|TRBJ1-5|few|TRBD1
TGCAGTGCTAGAAGGACAGGGGGGCTCAATCAGCCCCAGCATTTT
CSARRTGGLNQPQHF
>TRBV9|17|TRBJ2-3|few|TRBD2
TGTGCCAGCAGCGTACTCGGGGGGGCGCCTAGCACAGATACGCAGTATTTT
CASSVLGGAPSTDTQYF
>TRBV7-3|18|TRBJ2-2|-|TRBD2
TGTGCCAGCAGCCCGGGACTAGCGGGGGGAACGAACACCGGGGAGCTGTTTTTT
CASSPGLAGGTNTGELFF
>TRBV5-6|15|TRBJ1-2|-|TRBD1
TGTGCCAGCAGCCCAACCTCGACAGGGAACTATGGCTACACCTTC
CASSPTSTGNYGYTF
>TRBV11-1|14|TRBJ2-2|-|-
TGTGCCAGCAGCTCCGACAGTGGCCACGGGGAGCTGTTTTTT
CASSSDSGHGELFF
>TRBV2|15|TRBJ1-1|few|-
TGTGCCAGCAGTCGACGGGGAGGGGGGGTCACTGAAGCTTTCTTT
CASSRRGGGVTEAFF
>TRBV20-1|15|TRBJ2-2|-|-
TGCAGTGCCAGGAGGGGGCGCGGGAACACCGGGGAGCTGTTTTTT
CSARRGRGNTGELFF
>TRBV4-1|15|TRBJ2-2|few|TRBD2
TGCGCCAGCAGCCGAGGACTAGCGGGGCCCCGGGAGCTGTTTTTT
CASSRGLAGPRELFF
>TRBV6-2/TRBV6-3|18|TRBJ2-3|-|TRBD1
TGTGCCAGCAGTTACTCGTGGGACAGGGGGCCCAGCACAGATACGCAGTATTTT
CASSYSWDRGPSTDTQYF
>TRBV5-4|15|TRBJ1-1|-|-
TGTGCCAGTGCAAATAAAAAGGGGGGAGGCACTGAAGCTTTCTTT
CASANKKGGGTEAFF
>TRBV4-2|16|TRBJ2-5|-|-
TGTGCCAGCAGCCAGGGCACAGTAGCCGACCAAGAGACCCAGTACTTC
CASSQGTVADQETQYF
>TRBV29-1|14|TRBJ1-1|once|TRBD1
TGCAGCGCCTGGACAGGGAGCATGAACACTGAAGCTTTCTTT
CSAWTGSMNTEAFF
>TRBV10-3|13|TRBJ1-2|few|-
TGTGCCATCAGTGAACGGCAGGCCTATGGCTACACCTTC
CAISERQAYGYTF
>TRBV10-3|12|TRBJ2-3|few|-
TGTGCCATCAGCCCCCGGGTAGATACGCAGTATTTT
CAISPRVDTQYF
>TRBV29-1|12|TRBJ2-1|-|-
TGCAGCGTTGAAAAGGGTTTGAATGAGCAGTTCTTC
CSVEKGLNEQFF
>TRBV12-3/TRBV12-4|13|TRBJ2-7|many|-
TGTGCCATCTCAAGGACTTCGAAAAACGAGCAGTACTTC
CAISRTSKNEQYF
>TRBV5-6|13|TRBJ2-1|-|-
TGTACCAGCAGCTTGGGGACCTCAATGGAGCAGTTCTTC
CTSSLGTSMEQFF
>TRBV27|12|TRBJ2-3|few|-
TGTGCCAGCAAAGATATAGGAGATACGCAGTATTTT
CASKDIGDTQYF
>TRBV12-3/TRBV12-4|13|TRBJ2-2|many|TRBD1
TGTGCCAGCAAACAGGGGCGCACCGGGGAGCTGTTTTTT
CASKQGRTGELFF
>TRBV12-3/TRBV12-4|16|TRBJ2-1|-|-
TGTGCCAGCAGACCTCGGGACGCCCAAGGGTACAATGAGCAGTTCTTC
CASRPRDAQGYNEQFF
>TRBV6-5|16|TRBJ1-3|many|-
TGTGCCAGCGCCCCCCTCCCAGGGTCCTCTGGAAACACCATATATTTT
CASAPLPGSSGNTIYF
>TRBV5-1|14|TRBJ2-3|-|-
TGCGCCAGCAGCTTTCCGCGGAGCACAGATACGCAGTATTTT
CASSFPRSTDTQYF
>TRBV29-1|13|TRBJ2-5|few|-
TGCAGCGTTCGGGTACAGGTACAAGAGACCCAGTACTTC
CSVRVQVQETQYF
>TRBV24-1|16|TRBJ1-5|many|TRBD1
TGTGCCACCAGTGACGGCCGACAGGGGAACAATCAGCCCCAGCATTTT
CATSDGRQGNNQPQHF
>TRBV11-3|12|TRBJ2-1|few|-
TGTGCCACCACACTTGCGTACAATGAGCAGTTCTTC
CATTLAYNEQFF
>TRBV9|14|TRBJ1-3|few|-
TGTGCCAGCAGCGTAGAAGGGTTTGGAAACACCATATATTTT
CASSVEGFGNTIYF